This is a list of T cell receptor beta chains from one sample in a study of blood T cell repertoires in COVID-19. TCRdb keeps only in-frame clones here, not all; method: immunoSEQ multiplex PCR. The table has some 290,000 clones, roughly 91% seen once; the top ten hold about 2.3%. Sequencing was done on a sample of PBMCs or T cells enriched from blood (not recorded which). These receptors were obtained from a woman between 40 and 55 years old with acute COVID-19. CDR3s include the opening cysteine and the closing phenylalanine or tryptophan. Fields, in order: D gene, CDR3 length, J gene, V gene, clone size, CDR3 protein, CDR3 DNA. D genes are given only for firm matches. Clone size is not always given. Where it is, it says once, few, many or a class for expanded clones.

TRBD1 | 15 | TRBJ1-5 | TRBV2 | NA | CASSPGGQGYQPQHF | TGTGCCAGCAGTCCCGGAGGACAGGGCTATCAGCCCCAGCATTTT
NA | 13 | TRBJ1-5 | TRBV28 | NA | CATRAPLKQPQHF | TGTGCCACGCGCGCCCCCCTGAAGCAGCCCCAGCATTTT
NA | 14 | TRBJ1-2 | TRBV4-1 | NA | CASSQVEGPEGYTF | TGCGCCAGCAGCCAAGTGGAGGGTCCTGAGGGCTACACCTTC
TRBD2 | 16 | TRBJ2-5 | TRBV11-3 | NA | CASSFGLAGVLETQYF | TGTGCCAGCAGCTTCGGACTAGCGGGAGTTTTAGAGACCCAGTACTTC
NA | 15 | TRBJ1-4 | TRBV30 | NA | CAWSVRTSQNEKLFF | TGTGCCTGGAGTGTACGTACAAGTCAAAATGAAAAACTGTTTTTT
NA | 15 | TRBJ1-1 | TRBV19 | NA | CASSILELGNTEAFF | TGTGCCAGTAGTATTCTGGAGTTAGGGAACACTGAAGCTTTCTTT
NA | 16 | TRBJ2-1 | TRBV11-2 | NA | CASSLSPRLAWNEQFF | TGTGCCAGCAGCTTAAGCCCCAGGCTAGCGTGGAATGAGCAGTTCTTC
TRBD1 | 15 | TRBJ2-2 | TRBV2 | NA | CANGKDRGNTGELFF | TGTGCCAACGGAAAGGACAGGGGTAACACCGGGGAGCTGTTTTTT
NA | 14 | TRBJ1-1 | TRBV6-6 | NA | CASSSATGRTEAFF | TGTGCCAGCAGTTCCGCGACAGGTCGGACTGAAGCTTTCTTT
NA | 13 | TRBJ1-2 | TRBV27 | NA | CASSLFAGSGYTF | TGTGCCAGCAGTTTATTTGCGGGGTCTGGCTACACCTTC
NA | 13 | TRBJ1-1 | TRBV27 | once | CASRRSEVDEAFF | TGTGCCAGCAGGCGCAGTGAGGTTGATGAAGCTTTCTTT
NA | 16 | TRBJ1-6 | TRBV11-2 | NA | CASSLDRKGGSSPLHF | TGTGCCAGCAGCTTAGATCGTAAGGGAGGCTCTTCACCCCTCCACTTT
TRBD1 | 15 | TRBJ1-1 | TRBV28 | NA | CATQTSQGALVEAFF | TGTGCCACCCAAACTTCTCAGGGGGCGCTTGTGGAAGCTTTCTTT
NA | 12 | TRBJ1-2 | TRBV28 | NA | CASSLRGDGYTF | TGTGCCAGCAGTTTAAGGGGCGATGGCTACACCTTC
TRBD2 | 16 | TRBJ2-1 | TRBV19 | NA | CASSIARGGNYNEQFF | TGTGCCAGTAGTATAGCCCGGGGGGGAAACTACAATGAGCAGTTCTTC
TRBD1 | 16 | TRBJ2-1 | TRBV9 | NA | CASSVGLDRAQSEQFF | TGTGCCAGCAGCGTAGGGCTGGACAGGGCCCAGAGTGAGCAGTTCTTC
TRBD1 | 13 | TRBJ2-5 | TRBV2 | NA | CASHRDSQETQYF | TGTGCTTCCCACCGGGACAGCCAAGAGACCCAGTACTTC
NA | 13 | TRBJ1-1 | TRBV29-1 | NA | CSGGTGSGTEAFF | TGCAGCGGCGGAACAGGCAGTGGGACTGAAGCTTTCTTT
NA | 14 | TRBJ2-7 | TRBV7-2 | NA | CASSLEAGPHEQYF | TGTGCCAGCAGCTTGGAGGCAGGACCCCACGAGCAGTACTTC
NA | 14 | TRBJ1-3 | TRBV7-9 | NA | CASSTRTAGNTIYF | TGTGCCAGCAGCACCCGGACAGCTGGAAACACCATATATTTT
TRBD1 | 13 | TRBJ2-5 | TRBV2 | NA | CASRRTGGETQYF | TGTGCCAGCAGACGGACAGGGGGGGAGACCCAGTACTTC
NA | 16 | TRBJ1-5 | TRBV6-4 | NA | CASSDQGPSVNQPQHF | TGTGCCAGCAGTGACCAGGGTCCTAGCGTTAATCAGCCCCAGCATTTT
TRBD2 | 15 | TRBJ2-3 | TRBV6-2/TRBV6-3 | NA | CASSPWTSGTDTQYF | TGTGCCAGCAGTCCATGGACTAGCGGGACAGATACGCAGTATTTT
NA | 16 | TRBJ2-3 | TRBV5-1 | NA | CASSFPAGSSTDTQYF | TGCGCCAGCAGCTTCCCCGCCGGGTCTAGCACAGATACGCAGTATTTT
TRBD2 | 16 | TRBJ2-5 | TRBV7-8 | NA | CASSFIRLAVQETQYF | TGTGCCAGCAGCTTCATCAGACTAGCGGTCCAAGAGACCCAGTACTTC
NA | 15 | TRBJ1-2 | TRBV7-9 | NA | CASSLSSELGYGYTF | TGTGCCAGCAGCCTTAGTTCGGAGCTCGGCTATGGCTACACCTTC
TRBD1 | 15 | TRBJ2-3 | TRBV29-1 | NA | CSVGGQGASTDTQYF | TGCAGCGTTGGGGGTCAGGGGGCGAGCACAGATACGCAGTATTTT
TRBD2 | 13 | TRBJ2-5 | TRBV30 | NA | CAWERGLQETQYF | TGTGCCTGGGAGCGGGGGCTTCAAGAGACCCAGTACTTC
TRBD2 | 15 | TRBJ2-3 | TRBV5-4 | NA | CASSARRGNTDTQYF | TGTGCCAGCAGCGCCCGGCGGGGGAACACAGATACGCAGTATTTT
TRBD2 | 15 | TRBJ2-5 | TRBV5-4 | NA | CASSLGGRAGETQYF | TGTGCCAGCAGCTTAGGAGGGAGGGCCGGAGAGACCCAGTACTTC
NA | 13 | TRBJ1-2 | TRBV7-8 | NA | CASSPGHIDGYTF | TGTGCCAGCAGCCCGGGACACATAGATGGCTACACCTTC
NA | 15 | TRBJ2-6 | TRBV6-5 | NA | CASSSPRVGANVLTF | TGTGCCAGCAGTTCCCCGCGGGTCGGGGCCAACGTCCTGACTTTC
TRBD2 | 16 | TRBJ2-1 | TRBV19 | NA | CASSSYRSGRGNEQFF | TGTGCCAGTAGTTCGTACCGTAGCGGGAGAGGAAATGAGCAGTTCTTC
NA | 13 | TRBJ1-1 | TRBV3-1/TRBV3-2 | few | CATSPRGNTEAFF | TGTGCCACCTCCCCTCGCGGGAACACTGAAGCTTTCTTT
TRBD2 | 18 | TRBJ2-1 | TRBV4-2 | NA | CASSLLAGGPSSYNEQFF | TGTGCCAGCAGCCTACTAGCGGGAGGGCCCTCTTCCTACAATGAGCAGTTCTTC
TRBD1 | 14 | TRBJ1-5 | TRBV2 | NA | CASSMDRGYQPQHF | TGTGCCAGCAGTATGGACAGGGGGTATCAGCCCCAGCATTTT
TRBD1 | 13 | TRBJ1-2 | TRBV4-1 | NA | CASSQGQGNGYTF | TGCGCCAGCAGCCAAGGACAGGGTAATGGCTACACCTTC
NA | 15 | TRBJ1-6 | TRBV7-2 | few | CASKLGEWENSPLHF | TGTGCCAGCAAGCTCGGGGAATGGGAAAATTCACCCCTCCACTTT
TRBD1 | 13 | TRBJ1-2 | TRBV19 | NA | CASSLGQGLGYTF | TGTGCCAGTAGTCTAGGACAGGGTTTGGGCTACACCTTC
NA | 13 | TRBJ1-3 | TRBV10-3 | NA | CAISDGVGNTIYF | TGTGCCATCAGTGACGGGGTTGGAAACACCATATATTTT
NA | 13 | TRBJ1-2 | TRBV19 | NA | CASSITQGSGYTF | TGTGCCAGTAGTATTACGCAGGGTTCTGGCTACACCTTC
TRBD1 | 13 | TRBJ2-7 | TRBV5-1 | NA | CASSLGQDYEQYF | TGCGCCAGCAGCTTAGGACAGGACTACGAGCAGTACTTC
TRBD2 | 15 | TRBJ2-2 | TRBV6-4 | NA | CASSNSGRGTGELFF | TGTGCCAGCAGTAATAGCGGGAGAGGCACCGGGGAGCTGTTTTTT
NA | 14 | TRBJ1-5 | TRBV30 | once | CAWSRAGGNQPQHF | TGTGCCTGGAGTAGGGCAGGGGGCAATCAGCCCCAGCATTTT
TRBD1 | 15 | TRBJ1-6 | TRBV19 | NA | CASSMRPGQGSPLHF | TGTGCCAGTAGTATGAGACCGGGACAGGGCTCACCCCTCCACTTT
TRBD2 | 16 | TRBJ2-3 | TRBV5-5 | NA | CASSFVASGGTDTQYF | TGTGCCAGCAGCTTTGTTGCTAGCGGGGGCACAGATACGCAGTATTTT
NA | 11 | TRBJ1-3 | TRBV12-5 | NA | CASATGNTIYF | TGTGCTAGTGCGACAGGTAACACCATATATTTT
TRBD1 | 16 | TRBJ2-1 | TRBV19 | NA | CASSPAGTGKRNEQFF | TGTGCCAGTAGCCCGGCCGGGACAGGGAAGCGCAATGAGCAGTTCTTC
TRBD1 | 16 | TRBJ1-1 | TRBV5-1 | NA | CASSLRDRGMNTEAFF | TGCGCCAGCAGCTTAAGAGACAGGGGGATGAACACTGAAGCTTTCTTT
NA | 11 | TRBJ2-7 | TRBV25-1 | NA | CASSAGNEQYF | TGTGCCAGCAGTGCAGGGAACGAGCAGTACTTC
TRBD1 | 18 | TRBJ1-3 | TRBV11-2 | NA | CASSLEGTGTRSGNTIYF | TGTGCCAGCAGCTTAGAAGGGACAGGGACCCGCTCTGGAAACACCATATATTTT
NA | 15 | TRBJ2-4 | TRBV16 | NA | CASSQDRIAKNIQYF | TGTGCCAGCAGCCAAGACAGAATAGCCAAAAACATTCAGTACTTC
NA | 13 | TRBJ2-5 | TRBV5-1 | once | CASSGVPKETQYF | TGCGCCAGCTCAGGTGTGCCCAAAGAGACCCAGTACTTC
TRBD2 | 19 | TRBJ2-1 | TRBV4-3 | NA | CASSQVPRASGRAKGEQFF | TGCGCCAGCAGCCAAGTTCCCCGGGCTAGCGGGAGGGCCAAGGGGGAGCAGTTCTTC
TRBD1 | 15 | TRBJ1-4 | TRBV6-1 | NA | CASSDRQGKAEKLFF | TGTGCCAGCAGTGACCGACAGGGGAAGGCCGAAAAACTGTTTTTT
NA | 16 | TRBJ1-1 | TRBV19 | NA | CASRRGGALGDTEAFF | TGTGCCAGTCGGAGAGGGGGGGCCCTCGGTGACACTGAAGCTTTCTTT
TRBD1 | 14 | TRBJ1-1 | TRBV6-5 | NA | CASSWGQGGREAFF | TGTGCCAGCAGTTGGGGGCAGGGGGGAAGGGAAGCTTTCTTT
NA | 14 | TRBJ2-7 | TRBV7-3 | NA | CASSDGLLNREQYF | TGTGCCAGCAGCGACGGATTATTGAACAGGGAGCAGTACTTC
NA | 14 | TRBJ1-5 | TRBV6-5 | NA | CASRDLQGNQPQHF | TGTGCCAGCAGAGACCTACAGGGCAATCAGCCCCAGCATTTT